Shown below are 30 T cell receptor beta chains from a single sample sequenced in a study of beta chain features in type 1 diabetes. The antigens for these receptors are not known. Every isolated RNA sample was fully reverse transcribed, so sequencing captured expressed TCRB transcripts. Sequenced by immunoSEQ multiplex PCR; TCRdb stores in-frame clones only, minus some. The top ten clones hold over 1.1% of a sample with about 48,000 clones, 42% of them seen once. Notes on the study in general: Among all four CD4+ subsets, Type 1 diabetes patients had TCRB CDR3s that were moderately but significantly shorter.

The specimen was Tregs from blood. The receptors shown here come from a man aged 30 to 45 with type 1 diabetes.

V and J are TRBV2 and TRBJ2-7; the match to TRBD1 covers 8 bases. This CDR3 spans 15 amino acids. After removal of 2 bases from V and 4 bases from J, the junction contained 7 bases not matched to a gene. Germline CDR1 SNHLY, CDR2 FYNNEI. The CDR3 DNA reads as TGTGCCAGCAGTGAAATGGCAGGGGGCATTTACGAGCAGTACTTC. Encoded protein: CASSEMAGGIYEQYF. Full variable domain (outside the CDR3, taken from reference TRBV2 and TRBJ2-7): EPEVTQTPSHQVTQMGQEVILRCVPISNHLYFYWYRQILGQKVEFLVSFYNNEISEKSEIFDDQFSVERPDGSNFTLKIRSTKLEDSAMYFCASSEMAGGIYEQYFGPGTRLTVT.

V gene TRBV5-1 combines with J gene TRBJ1-2; tentatively, D is TRBD1 (5 bases). Germline loops: CDR1 SGHRS, CDR2 YFSETQ. This CDR3 is built from 14 residues. V shed 0 bases and J shed 8 bases, with 14 bases lying between them. The CDR3 is CASSLGLTGSGYTF. CDR3 DNA sequence: TGCGCCAGCAGCTTGGGGCTAACAGGCAGCGGCTACACCTTC.

The V gene is TRBV7-2, the J gene TRBJ1-5, with TRBD1 matching over 10 bases. CDR1 is SGHTA, CDR2 FQGNSA, per germline. V shed 5 bases and J 5 bases; nucleotides not matched to a gene: 6. The CDR3 contains 15 residues. The CDR3 DNA is TGTGCCAGCAGCCAAAGGACAGGGGGATATCAGCCCCAGCATTTT. Its translation is CASSQRTGGYQPQHF. Full variable domain (missing parts from reference TRBV7-2 and TRBJ1-5): GAGVSQSPSNKVTEKGKDVELRCDPISGHTALYWYRQSLGQGLEFLIYFQGNSAPDKSGLPSDRFSAERTGGSVSTLTIQRTQQEDSAVYLCASSQRTGGYQPQHFGDGTRLSIL.

This clone was observed many times. This chain connects TRBV18 to TRBJ2-3; TRBD2 agrees at 9 bases. The V and J ends lost 2 bases and 4 bases, in that order; junction bases with no gene match: 4. CDR3 size: 15 residues. Per germline, CDR1 KGHSH and CDR2 LQKENI. CDR3 amino acids: CASSPNLAGSDTQYF. The CDR3 DNA follows: TGTGCCAGCTCACCAAACCTAGCGGGATCAGATACGCAGTATTTT.

This clone was found a few times. CDR3 residues: CASSSQGLGEKLFF. CDR3 DNA sequence: TGTGCCAGCAGCTCACAGGGGTTGGGAGAAAAACTGTTTTTT. The rearrangement uses TRBV5-4 and TRBJ1-4; 7 nucleotides align to TRBD1. From germline, CDR1 is SGHNT and CDR2 YYREEE (reference sequence). Germline trimming cut 3 bases from V and 8 bases from J; bases unmatched to any gene: 7. CDR3 length equals 14 residues. The full variable domain, completed using reference TRBV5-4 and TRBJ1-4, is ETGVTQSPTHLIKTRGQQVTLRCSSQSGHNTVSWYQQALGQGPQFIFQYYREEENGRGNFPPRFSGLQFPNYSSELNVNALELDDSALYLCASSSQGLGEKLFFGSGTQLSVL.

V usage is TRBV5-1 and J usage is TRBJ2-1; D remains unclear. Germline loops: CDR1 SGHRS, CDR2 YFSETQ. V dropped 0 bases and J dropped 1 base, with 8 bases sitting between them. CDR3 length equals 15 residues. CDR3 DNA sequence: TGCGCCAGCAGCTTGGGCGACTTATCCTACAATGAGCAGTTCTTC. Amino acid sequence: CASSLGDLSYNEQFF.

This clone was found a few times. The chain links TRBV4-1 to TRBJ2-1, with D perhaps TRBD2 (5 bases). The CDR3 runs to 16 residues. Trimming stripped 4 bases from V and 5 bases from J, with 18 bases between. Germline values: CDR1 MGHRA, CDR2 YSYEKL. CDR3 sequence (DNA): TGCGCCAGCAGCCGTGGCCTAGCTTCGACTAACAATGAGCAGTTCTTC. Encoded protein: CASSRGLASTNNEQFF.

The chain joins TRBV7-8 to TRBJ2-1; possibly TRBD2 for D (5 bases). The V gene lost 1 base and the J gene lost 3 bases, with 10 bases spanning the gap. There are 15 residues in the CDR3. The V gene's germline CDR1 is SGHVS and CDR2 FQNEAQ. The CDR3 coding sequence is TGTGCCAGCAGCTTAGGAGGGCGTGACTACAATGAGCAGTTCTTC. Translation gives CASSLGGRDYNEQFF.

The gene calls are TRBV5-5 and TRBJ2-1, with 15 bases that match TRBD2. V shed 6 bases, J shed 7 bases, and the junction held 5 bases outside the gene matches. Germline loops: CDR1 SGHKS, CDR2 YYEKEE (reference sequence). This CDR3 has 15 amino acids. The CDR3 loop reads CASTRGTSGRNEQFF. The CDR3 DNA reads as TGTGCCAGCACCCGGGGGACTAGCGGGAGGAATGAGCAGTTCTTC.

The rearrangement joins TRBV19 to TRBJ1-2; no reliable D call. V dropped 1 base and J dropped 3 bases, with 6 bases sitting between them. This CDR3 has 13 amino acids. Germline V gene data show CDR1 as LNHDA and CDR2 as SQIVND (reference sequence). The CDR3 region has the DNA TGTGCCAGTAGTATAGTCGGAGACTATGGCTACACCTTC. Translated, it gives CASSIVGDYGYTF.

The chain combines TRBV19 with TRBJ1-1; 8 bases fit TRBD1. With 6 bases clipped from V and 0 bases from J, the junction kept 12 bases outside the gene matches. The CDR3 runs 17 residues. Germline lookup yields CDR1 LNHDA and CDR2 SQIVND (reference sequence). The CDR3 nucleotides are TGTGCCAGTAGGTCCAGGGGGCGGGTCGATATGAACACTGAAGCTTTCTTT. It translates to CASRSRGRVDMNTEAFF. Full variable domain (rest looked up from reference TRBV19 and TRBJ1-1): DGGITQSPKYLFRKEGQNVTLSCEQNLNHDAMYWYRQDPGQGLRLIYYSQIVNDFQKGDIAEGYSVSREKKESFPLTVTSAQKNPTAFYLCASRSRGRVDMNTEAFFGQGTRLTVV.

This chain connects TRBV7-3 to TRBJ2-5; 8 bases fit TRBD2. CDR3 size: 15 residues. Germline V lookup: CDR1 SGHTA, CDR2 FQGTGA. Germline trimming cut 4 bases from V and 5 bases from J; bases unmatched to any gene: 9. CDR3 coding DNA: TGTGCCAGCAGCTCTCAAGCGGGAGAGGGGGAGACCCAGTACTTC. Encoded protein: CASSSQAGEGETQYF.

The chain employs TRBV5-1 and TRBJ2-2, with TRBD2 matching 9 bases. The CDR3 has 17 residues. J lost 0 bases, V lost 0 bases, and 3 bases had no gene match. CDR1 and CDR2 from the germline V gene are SGHRS and YFSETQ. The CDR3 coding sequence is TGCGCCAGCAGCTTGGGGAGCGGGAGGACGAACACCGGGGAGCTGTTTTTT. Protein: CASSLGSGRTNTGELFF.

This clone was detected a few times. The chain is built from TRBV5-1 and TRBJ1-2; the match to TRBD1 covers 7 bases. Germline V gene sequence: CDR1 SGHRS, CDR2 YFSETQ. The CDR3 sequence is 14 residues long. V was clipped by 1 base and J by 6 bases; unmatched bases: 6. CDR3 DNA: TGCGCCAGCAGCTTGCTTGGACAGGACCATGGCTACACCTTC. Encoded protein: CASSLLGQDHGYTF.

J is TRBJ1-5 and V is TRBV19; the D gene is possibly TRBD1 (6 bases). The V gene lost 4 bases and the J gene lost 3 bases, with 19 bases spanning the gap. The CDR3 is made up of 17 amino acids. Per the germline V gene, CDR1 is LNHDA and CDR2 is SQIVND (reference sequence). The CDR3 loop reads CASSTPPFTGINQPQHF. In DNA, the CDR3 is TGTGCCAGTAGTACCCCACCCTTTACAGGGATCAATCAGCCCCAGCATTTT.

The chain has TRBV28 and TRBJ2-7, with TRBD2 matching 9 bases. In germline, CDR1 is MDHEN, CDR2 SYDVKM. Unmatched junction bases numbered 9, after V lost 4 bases and J lost 5 bases. The CDR3 spans 15 residues. The CDR3 protein is CASSSLGIAGDEQYF. The CDR3 bases are TGTGCCAGCAGTTCCCTAGGGATAGCGGGAGACGAGCAGTACTTC.

This clone occurred a few times. The chain has TRBV7-2 and TRBJ1-3, with 7 positions matching TRBD1. Germline-derived CDR1 and CDR2 are SGHTA and FQGNSA. Losses at the gene ends were 6 bases for V and 0 bases for J; bases not matched to a gene: 8. The CDR3 is made up of 16 amino acids. CDR3: CASSYRGLSSGNTIYF. The CDR3 DNA follows: TGTGCCAGCAGTTACAGGGGCCTGAGCTCTGGAAACACCATATATTTT.

The chain has TRBV10-3 and TRBJ2-5; a weak D match, TRBD2 (6 bases). This CDR3 contains 14 residues. The germline CDR1 and CDR2 sequences are ENHRY and SYGVKD. The V end lost 4 bases, the J end lost 4 bases, and 13 bases lay between the germline ends. The CDR3 is CAISVGGIGETQYF. The CDR3 nucleotides are TGTGCCATCAGTGTGGGGGGAATAGGAGAGACCCAGTACTTC.

The rearrangement uses TRBV18 and TRBJ2-1, with 10 bases identical to TRBD2. The V segment lost 1 base and the J segment 6 bases; nucleotides outside the gene matches: 3. Germline V lookup: CDR1 KGHSH, CDR2 LQKENI. This CDR3 region has 15 residues. The CDR3 bases are TGTGCCAGCTCACCACTAGCGGGAGGTTTCAATGAGCAGTTCTTC. Translated, it gives CASSPLAGGFNEQFF.

The chain recombines TRBV6-1 with TRBJ1-2; 8 bases are shared with TRBD1. CDR3 size: 15 residues. J gave up 4 bases and V 2 bases, and 6 bases lay outside the gene matches. Germline V gene lookup returns CDR1 MNHNS and CDR2 SASEGT. CDR3 coding DNA: TGTGCCAGCAGTGAACCGACAGGGGCAGGCTATGGCTACACCTTC. It is translated as CASSEPTGAGYGYTF.

The V and J genes are TRBV5-6 and TRBJ2-1; 9 positions agree with TRBD2. J lost 4 bases, V lost 0 bases, and 2 bases had no gene match. This CDR3 contains 15 residues. From germline, CDR1 is SGHDT and CDR2 YYEEEE. The CDR3 nucleotides are TGTGCCAGCAGCTTGGCGGCGGGAGGGTACAATGAGCAGTTCTTC. This gives the protein CASSLAAGGYNEQFF.

The chain combines TRBV6-6 with TRBJ2-2, with D maybe TRBD2 (7 bases). V dropped 5 bases and J dropped 3 bases, with 16 bases sitting between them. The CDR3 has 16 amino acids. CDR1 and CDR2 (germline): MNHNY, SVGAGI (reference sequence). CDR3 amino acids: CASSGGAAAYTGELFF. Here the CDR3 DNA reads TGTGCCAGCAGTGGGGGGGCAGCGGCATACACCGGGGAGCTGTTTTTT.

This clone occurred a few times. The rearrangement links TRBV19 to TRBJ1-1, with D perhaps TRBD1 (5 bases). CDR1 is LNHDA and CDR2 is SQIVND in the germline V gene (reference sequence). This CDR3 is built from 15 residues. V lost 2 bases to trimming and J lost 5 bases, with 15 bases between them. Written as DNA, the CDR3 is TGTGCCAGTAGTATACCTGGGGCCGGGGGGACTGAAGCTTTCTTT. It is translated as CASSIPGAGGTEAFF.

V gene TRBV16 combines with J gene TRBJ2-7, with D hard to call. V shed 4 bases and J shed 2 bases, with 9 bases lying between them. The CDR3 extends over 13 amino acids. Germline V CDR1 and CDR2: KGHSY, FQNENV. CDR3 sequence (DNA): TGTGCCAGCAGCCTGGGCAGAACCTACGAGCAGTACTTC. Translated: CASSLGRTYEQYF.

This chain links TRBV28 with TRBJ2-5, with 9 bases that match TRBD1. Unmatched junction bases numbered 6, after V lost 3 bases and J lost 4 bases. Germline CDR1 MDHEN, CDR2 SYDVKM. This CDR3 comprises 15 residues. The CDR3 DNA reads TGTGCCAGCAGTTTCTGGGACAGGGAGGGAGAGACCCAGTACTTC. Translation gives CASSFWDREGETQYF.

The sample holds a few counts of this clone. The chain combines TRBV18 with TRBJ2-2, with 11 bases lining up with TRBD1. The CDR3 runs 16 residues. V shed 1 base and J 5 bases; nucleotides not matched to a gene: 3. From germline, CDR1 is KGHSH and CDR2 LQKENI. The CDR3 bases are TGTGCCAGCTCACCACGAGGGACAGGGGGAACCGGGGAGCTGTTTTTT. Its protein is CASSPRGTGGTGELFF.

This rearrangement joins TRBV18 to TRBJ2-5, with D maybe TRBD1 (6 bases). Germline lookup yields CDR1 KGHSH and CDR2 LQKENI. With 4 bases removed from V and 3 bases from J, the gap between germline ends came to 12 bases. CDR3 length: 14 residues. The CDR3 protein is CASSLRDTKETQYF. The CDR3 nucleotides are TGTGCCAGCTCACTCCGGGACACAAAAGAGACCCAGTACTTC.

The sample holds a few counts of this clone. The chain employs TRBV6-1 and TRBJ1-3; the D is unclear. The V end was cut by 1 base, the J end by 4 bases, with 5 bases between. From germline, CDR1 is MNHNS and CDR2 SASEGT. The CDR3 loop spans 13 amino acids. The CDR3 bases are TGTGCCAGCAGTGAAGGCAGGGGAAACACCATATATTTT. Its translation: CASSEGRGNTIYF.

The J gene is TRBJ2-5, the V gene TRBV5-4; D possibly corresponds to TRBD2 (6 bases). Per the germline V gene, CDR1 is SGHNT and CDR2 is YYREEE (reference sequence). The CDR3 sequence is 15 residues long. Trimming removed 1 base at V and 4 bases at J, with 14 bases between. The chain's CDR3 is CASSLNGGRSETQYF. The CDR3, as DNA: TGTGCCAGCAGCTTGAATGGGGGGAGATCAGAGACCCAGTACTTC.

This clone showed up just a few times. The chain has TRBV14 and TRBJ2-7; TRBD2 agrees at 9 bases. Germline V lookup: CDR1 SGHDN, CDR2 FVKESK. The CDR3 has 14 amino acids. The V and J ends lost 6 bases and 6 bases, in that order; junction bases with no gene match: 9. DNA of the CDR3: TGTGCCAGCAGAGGTAGCGGGAGCCGGGGCGAGCAGTACTTC. This codes for CASRGSGSRGEQYF.